In its sample, the clone carrying this T cell receptor beta chain was seen once. Its matching antigen is unknown. Time point noted: week 11, during vaccination. One vaccine dose held 300 ug of mutant IDH1 20-mer peptide and came with topical imiquimod. Germline CDR1 is MNHNY and CDR2 is SVGAGI (reference sequence). Germline trimming cut 6 bases from V and 4 bases from J; bases unmatched to any gene: 7. The CDR3 loop spans 16 amino acids. Some clones are missing from TCRdb's copy, which holds only in-frame ones; the method was immunoSEQ multiplex PCR. The sample includes under 150,000 clones, 75% to 90% seen only once; the top ten take 0.55% to 0.7%. This record belongs to a study of a mutant IDH1 vaccine in newly diagnosed glioma.

The chain is built from TRBV6-6 and TRBJ2-1; 12 positions match TRBD2. This material consisted of PBMCs, taken from a glioma patient whose treatment included an IDH1 peptide vaccine. The receptor comes from a woman aged 45-65 years with glioma. The CDR3 reads CASRTSGRTAYNEQFF. In DNA form, the CDR3 reads TGTGCCAGCAGGACTAGCGGGAGAACGGCGTACAATGAGCAGTTCTTC.